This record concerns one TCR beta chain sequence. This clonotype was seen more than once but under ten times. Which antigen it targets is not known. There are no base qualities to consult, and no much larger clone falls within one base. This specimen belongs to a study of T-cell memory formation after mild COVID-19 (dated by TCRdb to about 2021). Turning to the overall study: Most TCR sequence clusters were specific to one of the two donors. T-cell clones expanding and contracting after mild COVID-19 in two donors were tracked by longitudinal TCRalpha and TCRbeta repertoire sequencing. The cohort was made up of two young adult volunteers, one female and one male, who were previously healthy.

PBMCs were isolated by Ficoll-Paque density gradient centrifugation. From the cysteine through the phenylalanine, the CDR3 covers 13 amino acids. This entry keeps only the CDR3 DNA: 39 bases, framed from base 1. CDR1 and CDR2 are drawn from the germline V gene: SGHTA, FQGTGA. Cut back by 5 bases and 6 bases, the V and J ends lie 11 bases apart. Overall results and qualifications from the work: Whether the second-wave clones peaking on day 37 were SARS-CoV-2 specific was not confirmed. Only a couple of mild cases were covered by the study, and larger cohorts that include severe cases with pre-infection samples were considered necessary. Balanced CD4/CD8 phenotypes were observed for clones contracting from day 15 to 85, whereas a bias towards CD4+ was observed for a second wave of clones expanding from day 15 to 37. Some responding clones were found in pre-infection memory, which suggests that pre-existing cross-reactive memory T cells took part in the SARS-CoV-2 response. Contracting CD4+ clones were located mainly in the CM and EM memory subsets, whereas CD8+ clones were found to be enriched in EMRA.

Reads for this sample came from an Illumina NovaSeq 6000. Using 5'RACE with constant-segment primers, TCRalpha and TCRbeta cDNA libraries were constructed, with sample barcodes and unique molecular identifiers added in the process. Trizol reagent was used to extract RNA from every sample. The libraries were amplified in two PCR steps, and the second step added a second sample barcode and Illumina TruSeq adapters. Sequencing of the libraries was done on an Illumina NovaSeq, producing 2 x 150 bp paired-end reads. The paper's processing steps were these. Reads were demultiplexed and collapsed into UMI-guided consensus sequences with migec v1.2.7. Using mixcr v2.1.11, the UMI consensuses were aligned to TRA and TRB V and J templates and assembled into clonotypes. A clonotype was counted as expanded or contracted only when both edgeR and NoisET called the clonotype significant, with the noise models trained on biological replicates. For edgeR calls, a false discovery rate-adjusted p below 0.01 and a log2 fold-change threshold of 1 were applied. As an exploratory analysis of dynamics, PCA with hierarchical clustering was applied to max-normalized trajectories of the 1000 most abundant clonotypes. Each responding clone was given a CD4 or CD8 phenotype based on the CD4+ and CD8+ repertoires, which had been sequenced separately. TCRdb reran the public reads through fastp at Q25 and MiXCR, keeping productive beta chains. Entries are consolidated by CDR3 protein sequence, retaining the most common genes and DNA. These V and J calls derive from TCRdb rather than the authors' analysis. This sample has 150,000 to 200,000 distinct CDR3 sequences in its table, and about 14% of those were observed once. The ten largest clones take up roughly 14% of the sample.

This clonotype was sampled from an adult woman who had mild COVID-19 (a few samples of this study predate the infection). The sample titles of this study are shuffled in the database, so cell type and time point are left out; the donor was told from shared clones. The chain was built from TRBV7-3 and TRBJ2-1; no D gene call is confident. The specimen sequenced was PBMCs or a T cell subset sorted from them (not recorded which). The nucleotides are TGTGCCAGCAGCCCCACCCCACTCAATGAGCAGTTCTTC. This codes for CASSPTPLNEQFF.